Sequencing of this T cell receptor beta chain was carried out in a study of blood T cells in healthy people across ages. This clonotype was seen more than once but under ten times. Caucasian individuals from Russia who were healthy and aged about 6 to 95 acted as donors. For the second PCR, which ran for roughly 6 to 12 cycles, a sample-barcoded 5' primer and a J-beta primer mix were used. There were at least 3 million CDR3-containing paired-end reads obtained from each sample. Each CDR3 protein is one row after TCRdb ran MiXCR on the 5' RACE reads. The repertoire holds 1.5 million to 2 million distinct CDR3 sequences, roughly 30% seen once, with about 11% in the top ten. The sample taken for sequencing was blood. The clonotype comes from a woman aged 25 to 39 in good health.

Written as DNA, the CDR3 is TGTGCCAGCAGCTTAGCAATGGGGAACACTGAAGCTTTCTTT. Protein product: CASSLAMGNTEAFF. V is TRBV7-9 and J is TRBJ1-1; D gene ambiguous. The V gene's germline CDR1 is SEHNR and CDR2 FQNEAQ (reference sequence). Trimming took 0 bases from V and 1 from J, leaving 6 bases between them. CDR3 length equals 14 residues.